The 10 T cell receptor beta chains given below trace back to one sample, sequenced in a study of T cell repertoires in cytomegalovirus infection. One entry per CDR3 protein results from TCRdb running MiXCR on the reads. The sample has under 850,000 distinct CDR3 sequences; less than 40% are singletons. Specimen: PBMCs. The origin of the receptors is a human donor in good health (CMV status not recorded). Some clones in this sample may be carry-over from other donors' samples.

The chain has TRBV5-4 and TRBJ2-2; 9 bases fit TRBD2. Germline CDR1 is SGHNT and CDR2 is YYREEE (reference sequence). This CDR3 is 20 amino acids long. With V trimmed by 4 bases and J by 3 bases, 19 bases remained unmatched. CDR3 DNA sequence: TGTGCCAGCAGCCCATGGCCCGGGACTAGCAAAAACCCCGACACCGGGGAGCTGTTTTTT. This gives the protein CASSPWPGTSKNPDTGELFF.

This clonotype was counted between two and nine times. V and J are TRBV3-1 and TRBJ2-1; D call uncertain. V was trimmed by 1 base and J by 5 bases, leaving 6 bases between them. CDR3 length: 13 amino acids. Germline CDR1 and CDR2: LGHDT and YNNKEL (reference sequence). CDR3 coding DNA: TGTGCCAGCAGCCAAGGTACCAACAATGAGCAGTTCTTC. As protein: CASSQGTNNEQFF.

This sequence joins TRBV7-2 and TRBJ2-1, with D hard to call. The CDR3 is 15 residues long. The germline gives CDR1 SGHTA, CDR2 FQGNSA. V lost 3 bases, J lost 4 bases, and 13 bases lay in between. CDR3 DNA sequence: TGTGCCAGCAGCTTGAGGTGGACCCATTACAATGAGCAGTTCTTC. Its translation: CASSLRWTHYNEQFF.

This clonotype was counted between two and nine times. DNA of the CDR3: TGTGCCAGCAGCGCGGACCCAAGCAATCAGCCCCAGCATTTT. This gives the protein CASSADPSNQPQHF. This chain connects TRBV5-6 to TRBJ1-5; unclear D gene. Germline CDR1 SGHDT, CDR2 YYEEEE. CDR3 length: 14 amino acids. V lost 4 bases and J lost 1, with 9 bases in between. Full variable domain (rest looked up from reference TRBV5-6 and TRBJ1-5): DAGVTQSPTHLIKTRGQQVTLRCSPKSGHDTVSWYQQALGQGPQFIFQYYEEEERQRGNFPDRFSGHQFPNYSSELNVNALLLGDSALYLCASSADPSNQPQHFGDGTRLSIL.

This clonotype was counted at least ten times. The chain carries TRBV7-2 and TRBJ2-1; 7 positions agree with TRBD1. Germline CDR1 and CDR2: SGHTA and FQGNSA. The junction had 10 bases not matched to a gene; V was cut back by 1 base and J by 7 bases. There are 16 residues in the CDR3. In nucleotides, the CDR3 is TGTGCCAGCAGCTTAGGAAGGCGACAGGGTCTAAATGAGCAGTTCTTC. Its protein product is CASSLGRRQGLNEQFF. Filled out from reference TRBV7-2 and TRBJ2-1, the complete variable domain reads GAGVSQSPSNKVTEKGKDVELRCDPISGHTALYWYRQSLGQGLEFLIYFQGNSAPDKSGLPSDRFSAERTGGSVSTLTIQRTQQEDSAVYLCASSLGRRQGLNEQFFGPGTRLTVL.

Only a few counts were recorded for this clonotype. J is TRBJ2-1 and V is TRBV7-3; tentative D call: TRBD1 (5 bases). There are 18 residues in the CDR3. V was clipped by 5 bases and J by 4 bases, with 24 bases between them. In germline, CDR1 is SGHTA, CDR2 FQGTGA. The CDR3 reads CASSLGVAGRKGYNEQFF. CDR3 bases: TGTGCCAGCAGCCTAGGGGTCGCAGGGCGAAAGGGATACAATGAGCAGTTCTTC.

In its sample, this clonotype was seen a few times. CDR3 protein: CASRTRGRVYNEQFF. In nucleotides, the CDR3 is TGTGCCAGCAGGACAAGGGGGCGGGTGTACAATGAGCAGTTCTTC. V usage is TRBV28 and J usage is TRBJ2-1; 7 bases align to TRBD1. CDR3 length: 15 amino acids. CDR1 and CDR2 from the germline V gene are MDHEN and SYDVKM. V lost 6 bases to trimming and J lost 4 bases; unmatched junction nucleotides: 9.

The chain is built from TRBV2 and TRBJ1-1, with no clear D. Germline V gene lookup returns CDR1 SNHLY and CDR2 FYNNEI. V was cut by 7 bases and J by 6 bases, with 6 bases left in between. CDR3 length equals 10 residues. The CDR3 nucleotides read TGTGCCAGCATTGTCGCTGAAGCTTTCTTT. Translated, it gives CASIVAEAFF.

The chain uses TRBV6-5 and TRBJ2-5; 8 bases fit TRBD1. Germline CDR1 is MNHEY and CDR2 is SVGAGI. With 2 bases clipped from V and 4 bases from J, the junction kept 9 bases outside the gene matches. The length of the CDR3 is 16 residues. Written as DNA, the CDR3 is TGTGCCAGCAGTTACGGACAGGGTACGGGTGGAGAGACCCAGTACTTC. Amino acids: CASSYGQGTGGETQYF.

The chain has TRBV11-3 and TRBJ1-1; D is unclear. The CDR3 totals 13 residues. Germline-derived CDR1 and CDR2 are SGHNT and YENEEA. Trimming cost V 5 bases and J 1 base, with 8 bases left between them. In DNA form, the CDR3 reads TGTGCCAGCAGCATACACGCGAACACTGAAGCTTTCTTT. Translated: CASSIHANTEAFF.